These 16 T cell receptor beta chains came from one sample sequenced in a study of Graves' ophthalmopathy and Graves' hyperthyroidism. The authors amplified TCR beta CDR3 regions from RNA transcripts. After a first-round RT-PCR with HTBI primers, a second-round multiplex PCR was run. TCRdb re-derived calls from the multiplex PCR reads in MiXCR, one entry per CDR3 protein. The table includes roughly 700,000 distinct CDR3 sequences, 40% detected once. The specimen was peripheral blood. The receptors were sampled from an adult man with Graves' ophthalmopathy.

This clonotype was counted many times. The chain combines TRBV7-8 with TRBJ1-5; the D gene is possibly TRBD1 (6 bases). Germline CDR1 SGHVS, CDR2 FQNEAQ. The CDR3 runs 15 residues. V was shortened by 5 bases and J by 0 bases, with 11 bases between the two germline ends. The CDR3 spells CASSPRTASNQPQHF. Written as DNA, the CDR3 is TGTGCCAGCAGCCCTAGGACAGCTAGCAATCAGCCCCAGCATTTT.

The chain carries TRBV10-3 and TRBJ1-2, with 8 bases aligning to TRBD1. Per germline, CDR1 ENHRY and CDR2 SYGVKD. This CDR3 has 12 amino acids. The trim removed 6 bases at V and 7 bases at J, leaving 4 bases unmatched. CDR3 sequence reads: CAIRAGTGGYTF. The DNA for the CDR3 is TGTGCCATCAGGGCCGGGACAGGTGGCTACACCTTC.

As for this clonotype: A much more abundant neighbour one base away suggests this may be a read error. For the CDR3, the DNA is TGTGCCAGCAGCCCCTCCGGGACCGTCGTCCAGACTTTC. Translating it yields CASSPSGTVVQTF. This chain links TRBV11-2 with TRBJ2-6; the D call may be TRBD1 or TRBD2 (5 bases each). The germline CDR1 and CDR2 sequences are SGHAT and FQNNGV. The CDR3 consists of 13 residues.

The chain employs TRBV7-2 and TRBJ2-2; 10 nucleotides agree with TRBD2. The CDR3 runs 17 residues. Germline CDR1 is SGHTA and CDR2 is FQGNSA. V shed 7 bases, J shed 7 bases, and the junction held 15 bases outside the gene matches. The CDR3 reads CASTSRVGLASNGELFF. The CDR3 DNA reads TGTGCCAGCACCTCCCGTGTGGGACTAGCGTCGAACGGGGAGCTGTTTTTT.

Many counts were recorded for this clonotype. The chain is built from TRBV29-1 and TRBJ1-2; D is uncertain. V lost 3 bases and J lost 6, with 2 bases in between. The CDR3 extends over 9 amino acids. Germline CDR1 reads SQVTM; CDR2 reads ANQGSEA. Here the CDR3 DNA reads TGCAGCGTTGACAATGGCTACACCTTC. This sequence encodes CSVDNGYTF.

This CDR3 is CASSPGDRISSGGYTF. CDR3 nucleotide sequence: TGTGCCAGCAGTCCGGGAGACAGGATATCATCGGGTGGCTACACCTTC. This rearrangement joins TRBV12-3 or TRBV12-4 to TRBJ1-2, with a tentative D call TRBD1 (6 bases). V was clipped by 5 bases and J by 7 bases, with 23 bases between them. The CDR3 sequence is 16 residues long.

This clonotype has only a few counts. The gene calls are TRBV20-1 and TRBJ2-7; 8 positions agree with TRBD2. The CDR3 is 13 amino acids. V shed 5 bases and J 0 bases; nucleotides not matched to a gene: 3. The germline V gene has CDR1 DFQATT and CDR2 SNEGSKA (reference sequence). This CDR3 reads CSAVAGLSYEQYF. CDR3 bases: TGCAGTGCTGTAGCGGGGCTCTCCTACGAGCAGTACTTC.

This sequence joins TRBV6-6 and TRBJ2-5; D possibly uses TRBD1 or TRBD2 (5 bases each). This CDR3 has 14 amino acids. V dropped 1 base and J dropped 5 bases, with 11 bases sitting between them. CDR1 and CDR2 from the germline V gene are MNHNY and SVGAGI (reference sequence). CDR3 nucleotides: TGTGCCAGCAGTTACTTGGGCAGGGAGGAGACCCAGTACTTC. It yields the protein CASSYLGREETQYF.

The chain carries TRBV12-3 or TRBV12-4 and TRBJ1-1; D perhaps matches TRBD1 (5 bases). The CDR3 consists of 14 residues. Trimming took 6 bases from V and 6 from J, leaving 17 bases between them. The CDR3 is CASSFPPGTAEAFF. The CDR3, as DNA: TGTGCCAGCAGCTTCCCTCCGGGGACCGCTGAAGCTTTCTTT.

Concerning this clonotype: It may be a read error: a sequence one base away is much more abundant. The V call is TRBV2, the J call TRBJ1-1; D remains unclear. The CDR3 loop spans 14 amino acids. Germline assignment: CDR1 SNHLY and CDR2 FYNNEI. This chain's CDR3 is CASSEKVRYTEASF. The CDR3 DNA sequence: TGTGCCAGCAGTGAAAAAGTCAGGTACACTGAAGCTTCCTTT. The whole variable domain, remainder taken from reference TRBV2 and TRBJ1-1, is EPEVTQTPSHQVTQMGQEVILRCVPISNHLYFYWYRQILGQKVEFLVSFYNNEISEKSEIFDDQFSVERPDGSNFTLKIRSTKLEDSAMYFCASSEKVRYTEASFGQGTRLTVV.

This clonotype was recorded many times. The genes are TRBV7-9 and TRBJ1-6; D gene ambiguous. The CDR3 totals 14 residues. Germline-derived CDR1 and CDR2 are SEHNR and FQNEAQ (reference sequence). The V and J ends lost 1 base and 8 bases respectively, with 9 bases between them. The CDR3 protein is CASSLGGLDSPLHF. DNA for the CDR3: TGTGCCAGCAGCTTAGGAGGTTTGGATTCACCCCTCCACTTT.

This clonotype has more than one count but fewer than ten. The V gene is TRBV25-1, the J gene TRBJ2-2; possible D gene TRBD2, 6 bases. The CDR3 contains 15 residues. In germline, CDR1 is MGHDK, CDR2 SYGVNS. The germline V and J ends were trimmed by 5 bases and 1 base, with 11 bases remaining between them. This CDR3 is CASSYPSENTGELFF. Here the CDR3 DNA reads TGTGCCAGCAGTTATCCTAGCGAGAACACCGGGGAGCTGTTTTTT.

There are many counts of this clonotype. The DNA for the CDR3 is TGCAGCGTTGAAGAGGGACAGGGTGGCGAAAAACTGTTTTTT. It codes for CSVEEGQGGEKLFF. The rearrangement joins TRBV29-1 to TRBJ1-4; 9 bases are a match to TRBD1. The germline gives CDR1 SQVTM, CDR2 ANQGSEA. J was trimmed by 8 bases and V by 0 bases; bases with no gene match: 4. The CDR3 is 14 residues long.

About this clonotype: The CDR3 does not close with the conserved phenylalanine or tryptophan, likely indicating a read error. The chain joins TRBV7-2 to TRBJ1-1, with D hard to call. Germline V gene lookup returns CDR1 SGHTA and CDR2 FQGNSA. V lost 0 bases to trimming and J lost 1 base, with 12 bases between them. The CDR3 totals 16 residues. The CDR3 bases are TGTGCCAGCAGCTTAGCATATGGCTTGGGGAACACTGAAGCTTTCTCT. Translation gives CASSLAYGLGNTEAFS.

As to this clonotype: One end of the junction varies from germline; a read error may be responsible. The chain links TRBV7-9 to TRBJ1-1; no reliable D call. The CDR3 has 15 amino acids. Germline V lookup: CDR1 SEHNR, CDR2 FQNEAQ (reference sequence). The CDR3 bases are TGCGCCAGCAGCCAAGAGGTATACTTAAACACTGAAGCTTTCTTT. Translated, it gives CASSQEVYLNTEAFF. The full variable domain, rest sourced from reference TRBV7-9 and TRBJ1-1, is DTGVSQNPRHKITKRGQNVTFRCDPISEHNRLYWYRQTLGQGPEFLTYFQNEAQLEKSRLLSDRFSAERPKGSFSTLEIQRTEQGDSAMYLCASSQEVYLNTEAFFGQGTRLTVV.

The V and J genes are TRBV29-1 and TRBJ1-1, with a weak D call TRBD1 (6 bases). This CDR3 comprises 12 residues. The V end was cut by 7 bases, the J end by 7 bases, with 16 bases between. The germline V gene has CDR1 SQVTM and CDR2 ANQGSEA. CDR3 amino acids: CSGQGIGNEAFF. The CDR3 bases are TGCAGCGGCCAGGGGATTGGAAATGAAGCTTTCTTT.